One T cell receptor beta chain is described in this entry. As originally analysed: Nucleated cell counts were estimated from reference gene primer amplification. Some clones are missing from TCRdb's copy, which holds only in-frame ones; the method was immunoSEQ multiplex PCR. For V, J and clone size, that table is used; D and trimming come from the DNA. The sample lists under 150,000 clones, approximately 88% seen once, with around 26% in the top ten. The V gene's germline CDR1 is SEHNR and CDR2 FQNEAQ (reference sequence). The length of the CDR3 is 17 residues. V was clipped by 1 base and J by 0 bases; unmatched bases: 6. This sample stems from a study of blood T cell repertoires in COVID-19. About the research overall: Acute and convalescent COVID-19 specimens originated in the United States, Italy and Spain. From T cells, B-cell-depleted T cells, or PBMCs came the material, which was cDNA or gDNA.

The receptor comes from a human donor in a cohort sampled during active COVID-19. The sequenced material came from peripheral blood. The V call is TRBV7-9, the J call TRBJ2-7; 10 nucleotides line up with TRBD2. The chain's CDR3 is CASSLDLAGVISYEQYF. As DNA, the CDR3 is TGTGCCAGCAGCTTAGACCTAGCGGGGGTCATCTCCTACGAGCAGTACTTC. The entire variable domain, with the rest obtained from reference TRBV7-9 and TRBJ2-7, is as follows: DTGVSQNPRHKITKRGQNVTFRCDPISEHNRLYWYRQTLGQGPEFLTYFQNEAQLEKSRLLSDRFSAERPKGSFSTLEIQRTEQGDSAMYLCASSLDLAGVISYEQYFGPGTRLTVT.